This T cell receptor (beta chain) emerged from a study of tumor and adjacent non-tumor tissue in lung cancer (dated by TCRdb to 2016 to 2018). Regarding the research as a whole: Of the cohort, 12 patients had adenocarcinoma, 2 had squamous cell carcinoma and 1 had small cell lung cancer. The 15 or so patients were aged about 30 to 76 years, included 10 men and 5 women, and had TNM stage I to III disease. Sequencing produced fewer than 150,000,000 productive TCRbeta reads in total, an average of about 4 million reads per sample. The study compared bulk TCRbeta repertoires between lung tumor tissue and matched distant non-tumor lung tissue from more than twelve lung cancer patients. About 30 paired specimens, one tumor and one normal lung sample per patient, were profiled by TCRbeta CDR3 sequencing. Summary of the overall study and its limitations: The sequencing platform is not named in the methods, and unique molecular identifiers are not mentioned. A significantly larger cumulative share of the repertoire was made up by the top 100 clones in normal lung than in tumor tissue. Tumor tissue showed significantly higher TCR diversity (inverse Simpson) than normal lung tissue, at about 400 vs 150 (P = 0.0075, Mann-Whitney U test). Younger patients had significantly higher TCR diversity, and higher tumor TCR diversity was associated with shorter overall and disease-free survival. Only about 15 patients were in the cohort, and the authors stated that larger samples and more detailed clinical data are needed. Peripheral blood was not sequenced, so blood TCRbeta repertoires in these lung cancer patients were not examined.

From the germline V gene, CDR1 is LGHNA and CDR2 is YNFKEQ. The CDR3 runs 16 amino acids, cysteine and phenylalanine included. Of the read, only the CDR3 DNA is kept; its 48 bases are in frame from base 1. Libraries came from multiplex PCR. These reads were obtained on an Illumina HiSeq 2500. TCRbeta libraries were built by three rounds of nested PCR using primers (Table S4), following protocols modified from ARM-PCR. Before sequencing, PCR products of 200-500 bp were cut from the gel and purified using the QIAquick gel extraction kit. On the authors' methods: Reads were cleaned with Trimmomatic, merged with FLASH into complete CDR3 sequences, and assigned to V(D)J germline segments with MiTCR. VDJtools was used to compute clonal diversity as the inverse Simpson's index. In-frame sequences lacking a premature stop codon were counted as productive reads. TCRdb took the public reads, trimmed them with fastp at Q25, ran MiXCR for clone calling and kept in-frame beta chains. Each CDR3 protein gets just one entry, which takes the most common genes and DNA from the rows behind it. The authors' filters were not applied to this entry. This sample lists about 200,000 distinct CDR3 sequences; 71% were detected once. 20% to 25% of the sample belongs to the ten largest clones.

Note on this clonotype: Its antigen remains unidentified. At one of its ends the junction is not consistent with the germline gene, which may arise from a read error.

RNA was isolated from bulk unsorted tissue, and RNA quality was assessed with a NanoDrop ND-1000 and an Agilent 2100. Donors were newly diagnosed lung cancer patients admitted for thoracic surgery in China between August and November 2014, without prior chemotherapy. Patients who had received previous radiotherapy or chemotherapy, or who had another concurrent cancer, were excluded from the study. Surgical tissue pieces of 1-2 cm3 were preserved in RNAlater solution and were kept at -80 degrees C until use. The V and J segments used are TRBV4-2 and TRBJ1-3; 8 nucleotides in the junction match TRBD1. This receptor was obtained from a man aged 55 to 70 with non-small cell lung cancer. The material sequenced was lung tumor tissue. The bases read TGTGCCAGCGGCCAAGCTGCAGGGGGCGGTGGAAACACCATATATTTT. This encodes CASGQAAGGGGNTIYF.